Presented here are 20 T cell receptor beta chains from one specimen sequenced in a study of blood T cell repertoires in COVID-19. The assay was immunoSEQ multiplex PCR, and TCRdb's table has in-frame clones only and misses some. Of roughly 300,000 clones in the sample, around 84% were seen once. The sequenced material came from peripheral blood. Receptors were obtained from a human donor with COVID-19, enrolled during active disease. The donor label of this sample is uncertain.

This clone occurred a few times. The chain carries TRBV18 and TRBJ2-2; D is ambiguous. Between the trimmed V and J ends, which lost 6 bases and 4 bases, there was a span of 3 bases. Germline V gives CDR1 KGHSH, CDR2 LQKENI. The CDR3 loop spans 11 amino acids. As DNA, the CDR3 is TGTGCCAGCTCCCTCACCGGGGAGCTGTTTTTT. Protein product: CASSLTGELFF.

The J gene is TRBJ2-1, the V gene TRBV6-5; 7 nucleotides align to TRBD1. V was clipped by 10 bases and J by 9 bases; unmatched bases: 9. The germline V gene has CDR1 MNHEY and CDR2 SVGAGI. The CDR3 covers 12 residues. The chain's CDR3 is CAISAQGIEQFF. The CDR3 DNA follows: TGTGCCATCTCAGCACAGGGGATTGAGCAGTTCTTC.

The chain links TRBV4-1 to TRBJ1-4, with TRBD1 matching over 7 bases. Germline V CDR1 and CDR2: MGHRA, YSYEKL. This CDR3 is 16 amino acids long. With 0 bases clipped from V and 8 bases from J, the junction kept 9 bases outside the gene matches. CDR3 bases: TGCGCCAGCAGCCAAGACGACAGGGTCGGACGAGAAAAACTGTTTTTT. As protein: CASSQDDRVGREKLFF.

This clone was detected only once. The V and J genes are TRBV5-8 and TRBJ2-1; 9 positions agree with TRBD2. Germline loops: CDR1 SGHTS, CDR2 YDEGEE. Trimming at V came to 4 bases and at J to 9 bases, leaving 14 bases not matched to a gene. This CDR3 has 16 amino acids. The CDR3 region is CASSPEASGTEGEQFF. In DNA, the CDR3 is TGTGCCAGCAGCCCGGAGGCTAGCGGGACGGAAGGTGAGCAGTTCTTC.

The CDR3 coding sequence is TGTGCCAGTAGTATAGATCTGGCTAGCGGGGCCTACGAGCAGTACTTC. It specifies CASSIDLASGAYEQYF. The chain employs TRBV19 and TRBJ2-7, with 9 bases that match TRBD2. Germline V CDR1 and CDR2: LNHDA, SQIVND (reference sequence). This CDR3 comprises 16 residues. Trimming took 0 bases from V and 2 from J; bases not matched to a gene: 5.

The V call is TRBV15, the J call TRBJ1-3, with D tentatively TRBD1 (5 bases). The germline V gene has CDR1 LNHNV and CDR2 YYDKDF (reference sequence). V lost 0 bases, J lost 2 bases, and 8 bases lay in between. The CDR3 has 15 amino acids. CDR3 residues: CATSRERGAGNTIYF. Written as DNA, the CDR3 is TGTGCCACCAGCAGAGAACGGGGGGCTGGAAACACCATATATTTT. Full variable domain (remainder filled in from reference TRBV15 and TRBJ1-3): DAMVIQNPRYQVTQFGKPVTLSCSQTLNHNVMYWYQQKSSQAPKLLFHYYDKDFNNEADTPDNFQSRRPNTSFCFLDIRSPGLGDTAMYLCATSRERGAGNTIYFGEGSWLTVV.

The chain is built from TRBV2 and TRBJ1-6; TRBD1 might be the D (5 bases). This CDR3 region has 14 residues. Germline-derived CDR1 and CDR2 are SNHLY and FYNNEI. Between the trimmed V and J ends, which lost 11 bases and 9 bases, there was a span of 20 bases. The CDR3 sequence is CASRRGEVVSPLHF. The DNA for the CDR3 is TGTGCCTCCCGGCGGGGGGAAGTTGTTTCACCCCTCCACTTT.

The chain links TRBV7-9 to TRBJ2-1; TRBD2 agrees at 8 bases. Looked up from germline, CDR1 is SEHNR and CDR2 is FQNEAQ (reference sequence). The CDR3 totals 13 residues. With V trimmed by 3 bases and J by 6 bases, 1 base remained unmatched. The CDR3 here is CASSLSGGNEQFF. The CDR3 coding sequence is TGTGCCAGCAGCTTGAGCGGGGGCAATGAGCAGTTCTTC. Full variable domain (missing parts from reference TRBV7-9 and TRBJ2-1): DTGVSQNPRHKITKRGQNVTFRCDPISEHNRLYWYRQTLGQGPEFLTYFQNEAQLEKSRLLSDRFSAERPKGSFSTLEIQRTEQGDSAMYLCASSLSGGNEQFFGPGTRLTVL.

The V gene is TRBV10-3, the J gene TRBJ2-5; D ambiguous. The CDR3 length is 12 residues. Germline CDR1 and CDR2: ENHRY and SYGVKD. With 3 bases removed from V and 2 bases from J, the gap between germline ends came to 4 bases. The CDR3 loop reads CAISDNQETQYF. DNA of the CDR3: TGTGCCATCAGTGATAATCAAGAGACCCAGTACTTC.

The chain recombines TRBV30 with TRBJ1-3, with unresolved D. CDR1 and CDR2 (germline): GTSNPN, SVGIG (reference sequence). CDR3 length: 14 residues. The V end lost 5 bases, the J end lost 4 bases, and 15 bases lay between the germline ends. The CDR3 loop reads CAWVELGGGNTIYF. The CDR3 nucleotides read TGTGCCTGGGTGGAGTTGGGTGGAGGAAACACCATATATTTT.

V is TRBV9 and J is TRBJ2-7, with D possibly TRBD2 on 5 matching bases. Per germline, CDR1 SGDLS and CDR2 YYNGEE. This CDR3 has 14 amino acids. The V and J ends lost 0 bases and 1 base respectively, with 8 bases between them. The CDR3 loop reads CASSVGRASYEQYF. The CDR3 region has the DNA TGTGCCAGCAGCGTAGGGCGGGCTTCCTACGAGCAGTACTTC.

This chain joins TRBV14 and TRBJ1-1; D is perhaps TRBD1 (6 bases). CDR1 is SGHDN and CDR2 is FVKESK in the germline V gene. The CDR3 spans 15 residues. The ends were cut back, 2 bases at V and 3 bases at J, with 13 bases in the middle. The CDR3 loop is CASSQLNRVDTEAFF. CDR3 DNA sequence: TGTGCCAGCAGCCAACTCAACAGGGTGGACACTGAAGCTTTCTTT.

The chain combines TRBV6-1 with TRBJ1-2; 9 nucleotides match TRBD1. From germline, CDR1 is MNHNS and CDR2 SASEGT. With 1 base clipped from V and 6 bases from J, the junction kept 9 bases outside the gene matches. This CDR3 spans 16 amino acids. The CDR3 DNA follows: TGTGCCAGCAGTGAAGTTAGATCGGGACAGGGAAATGGCTACACCTTC. Residues: CASSEVRSGQGNGYTF.

The chain couples TRBV6-2 or TRBV6-3 to TRBJ2-7; D remains ambiguous. From germline, CDR1 is MNHEY and CDR2 SVGEGT. Trimming stripped 0 bases from V and 1 base from J, with 16 bases between. The CDR3 spans 17 residues. CDR3: CASSYSSYDSRSYEQYF. The CDR3 DNA sequence: TGTGCCAGCAGTTACTCGAGTTATGACTCTCGTTCCTACGAGCAGTACTTC.

The J gene is TRBJ2-3, the V gene TRBV19, with 12 nucleotides matching TRBD2. V trimming: 5 bases; J trimming: 5 bases; junction bases outside the gene matches: 5. The CDR3 spans 15 residues. Germline V gives CDR1 LNHDA, CDR2 SQIVND (reference sequence). CDR3 loop: CASSGLAGGQDTQYF. The CDR3 region has the DNA TGTGCCAGTAGTGGCCTAGCGGGAGGGCAAGATACGCAGTATTTT.

This sequence joins TRBV6-5 and TRBJ2-7, with D maybe TRBD2 (5 bases). Trimming cost V 6 bases and J 6 bases, with 18 bases left between them. CDR1 and CDR2 (germline): MNHEY, SVGAGI. CDR3 length: 14 amino acids. The CDR3 coding sequence is TGTGCCAGCAGCCCCCCGGGGAACCTGCGCGAGCAGTACTTC. Its protein product is CASSPPGNLREQYF.

V and J are TRBV28 and TRBJ2-7; 10 nucleotides match TRBD1. Germline values: CDR1 MDHEN, CDR2 SYDVKM. The CDR3 has 13 amino acids. With V trimmed by 8 bases and J by 5 bases, 6 bases remained unmatched. CDR3 coding DNA: TGTGCCAGCCGGGACAGGGGCTTGGACGAGCAGTACTTC. Its translation: CASRDRGLDEQYF.

J is TRBJ1-2 and V is TRBV6-6, with D unclear. This CDR3 spans 13 amino acids. V lost 2 bases, J lost 1 base, and 5 bases lay in between. Per germline, CDR1 MNHNY and CDR2 SVGAGI (reference sequence). The CDR3 reads CASSYEINYGYTF. The CDR3 bases are TGTGCCAGCAGTTACGAGATTAACTATGGCTACACCTTC.

The CDR3 coding sequence is TGTGCCAGCAGTTACACAAGGGACAGGGGGCGAGAGACCCAGTACTTC. This translates into CASSYTRDRGRETQYF. The rearrangement uses TRBV6-5 and TRBJ2-5; TRBD1 matches at 12 bases. The junction had 5 bases not matched to a gene; V was cut back by 2 bases and J by 4 bases. CDR3 length equals 16 residues. Looked up from germline, CDR1 is MNHEY and CDR2 is SVGAGI.

The chain employs TRBV9 and TRBJ2-1; D possibly corresponds to TRBD2 (6 bases). V shed 3 bases and J shed 5 bases, with 9 bases lying between them. Germline V gene lookup returns CDR1 SGDLS and CDR2 YYNGEE. The CDR3 runs 13 residues. The CDR3 protein is CASSAAGHNEQFF. The CDR3 nucleotides are TGTGCCAGCAGCGCAGCGGGCCACAATGAGCAGTTCTTC.